This TCR beta chain was found in a study of T cell responses to AZD1222 COVID-19 vaccine. Sequencing was performed with immunoSEQ multiplex PCR; in TCRdb, only in-frame clones are kept and a portion is missing. Of approximately 140,000 clones in the sample, about nine tenths were seen once. The CDR3 is 15 amino acids. Trimming removed 5 bases at V and 0 bases at J, with 12 bases between. Per germline, CDR1 LNHDA and CDR2 SQIVND (reference sequence). As to this clone: The target antigen is unknown.

Broader study findings: The study sampled repertoires only after the peak T cell response. Donor demographics were predominantly white British with a female majority; clonal diversity may be underestimated. CD4 TCRs linked to vaccination spanned spike, dominating at 160-218 and 743-854.

The TCR sequence derives from an adult who received the AZD1222 COVID-19 vaccine. The V call is TRBV19, the J call TRBJ2-3; D gene unclear. The sequencing used peripheral blood, collected 28 days after the second AZD1222 dose. The CDR3 sequence: CASSFDSRSTDTQYF. The CDR3 DNA is TGTGCCAGTAGTTTCGATAGCCGTAGCACAGATACGCAGTATTTT.